This T cell receptor (beta chain) was identified in a study of T cell changes during pregnancy in multiple sclerosis. Germline V gives CDR1 SGHDN, CDR2 FVKESK. There are 15 residues in the CDR3. V was pared by 3 bases and J by 7 bases, with 18 bases between. Sequencing was performed with immunoSEQ multiplex PCR; in TCRdb, only in-frame clones are kept and a portion is missing. The profile shows around 69,000 clones, 92% of them singletons. This clone was observed a single time. The sample was peripheral blood, taken in the third trimester of pregnancy. The chain combines TRBV14 with TRBJ1-2; D ambiguous. The receptor was isolated from a female donor in good health, enrolled as a control in a pregnancy study. In DNA form, the CDR3 reads TGTGCCAGCAGCCACGACCTCGGGCGGACTTCTGGCTACACCTTC. Translated: CASSHDLGRTSGYTF. Variable domain in full (rest from reference TRBV14 and TRBJ1-2): EAGVTQFPSHSVIEKGQTVTLRCDPISGHDNLYWYRRVMGKEIKFLLHFVKESKQDESGMPNNRFLAERTGGTYSTLKVQPAELEDSGVYFCASSHDLGRTSGYTFGSGTRLTVV.